This passage covers 7 T cell receptor beta chains from one sample sequenced in a study of T cells after posttransplantation cyclophosphamide. Measured with immunoSEQ multiplex PCR; TCRdb has only the in-frame clones, and not every one. The record shows some 38,000 clones for this sample, with no singletons present. The sample consisted of PBMCs. The origin of the receptors is a man aged 45-60 years in good health, CMV-negative, and a related stem cell transplant donor.

This clone appeared many times. The chain carries TRBV10-3 and TRBJ2-1, with TRBD2 identical over 10 bases. The length of the CDR3 is 17 residues. The V segment lost 2 bases and the J segment 2 bases; nucleotides outside the gene matches: 6. CDR1 and CDR2 (germline): ENHRY, SYGVKD. CDR3 residues: CAISEGRAGGTYNEQFF. In DNA form, the CDR3 reads TGTGCCATCAGTGAGGGAAGAGCGGGAGGGACCTACAATGAGCAGTTCTTC.

The chain is built from TRBV10-3 and TRBJ2-7, with 9 bases fitting TRBD1. V was clipped by 8 bases and J by 4 bases; unmatched bases: 12. Germline CDR1 is ENHRY and CDR2 is SYGVKD. This CDR3 has 15 residues. CDR3 nucleotides: TGTGCCATCGGTGGGGGGAACAGGGGGCAATACGAGCAGTACTTC. Translation: CAIGGGNRGQYEQYF.

The chain uses TRBV2 and TRBJ2-5, with TRBD1 matching over 8 bases. V trimming: 7 bases; J trimming: 13 bases; junction bases outside the gene matches: 8. The CDR3 sequence is 11 residues long. The germline V gene has CDR1 SNHLY and CDR2 FYNNEI. This chain's CDR3 is CASNYAGQVYF. As DNA, the CDR3 is TGTGCCAGCAATTACGCGGGACAGGTGTACTTC. The whole variable domain, remainder taken from reference TRBV2 and TRBJ2-5, is EPEVTQTPSHQVTQMGQEVILRCVPISNHLYFYWYRQILGQKVEFLVSFYNNEISEKSEIFDDQFSVERPDGSNFTLKIRSTKLEDSAMYFCASNYAGQVYFGPGTRLLVL.

There are many counts of this clone. This chain links TRBV18 with TRBJ1-2, with D tentatively TRBD1 (5 bases). V lost 6 bases to trimming and J lost 3 bases, with 20 bases between them. Germline assignment: CDR1 KGHSH and CDR2 LQKENI. The CDR3 loop spans 16 amino acids. CDR3: CASSVQTAKQDYGYTF. The CDR3 nucleotides read TGTGCCAGCTCGGTTCAGACAGCCAAACAAGACTATGGCTACACCTTC. The full variable domain, rest sourced from reference TRBV18 and TRBJ1-2, is NAGVMQNPRHLVRRRGQEARLRCSPMKGHSHVYWYRQLPEEGLKFMVYLQKENIIDESGMPKERFSAEFPKEGPSILRIQQVVRGDSAAYFCASSVQTAKQDYGYTFGSGTRLTVV.

Ten or more counts support this clone. The chain has TRBV6-5 and TRBJ1-6; 8 nucleotides line up with TRBD1. With V trimmed by 5 bases and J by 12 bases, 9 bases remained unmatched. CDR3 length: 14 amino acids. Per the germline V gene, CDR1 is MNHEY and CDR2 is SVGAGI. The CDR3 sequence is CASSPVDRVKPLHF. The CDR3 coding sequence is TGTGCCAGCAGTCCGGTGGACAGGGTGAAACCCCTCCACTTT.

CDR3 in amino acids: CASSLDRSNTEAFF. The DNA for the CDR3 is TGTGCCAGCAGCTTGGACAGGTCGAACACTGAAGCTTTCTTT. The chain recombines TRBV5-4 with TRBJ1-1; perhaps TRBD1 as D (5 bases). CDR1 and CDR2 (germline): SGHNT, YYREEE (reference sequence). The CDR3 spans 14 residues. The V end lost 0 bases, the J end lost 1 base, and 7 bases lay between the germline ends.

This clone has ten or more counts. The genes are TRBV11-1 and TRBJ2-1; D gene uncertain. V lost 5 bases and J lost 2, with 7 bases in between. From germline, CDR1 is SGHAT and CDR2 FQDESV (reference sequence). The CDR3 loop spans 13 amino acids. CDR3 in DNA: TGTGCCAGCAGCCTCGACACCTACAATGAGCAGTTCTTC. Its translation is CASSLDTYNEQFF.